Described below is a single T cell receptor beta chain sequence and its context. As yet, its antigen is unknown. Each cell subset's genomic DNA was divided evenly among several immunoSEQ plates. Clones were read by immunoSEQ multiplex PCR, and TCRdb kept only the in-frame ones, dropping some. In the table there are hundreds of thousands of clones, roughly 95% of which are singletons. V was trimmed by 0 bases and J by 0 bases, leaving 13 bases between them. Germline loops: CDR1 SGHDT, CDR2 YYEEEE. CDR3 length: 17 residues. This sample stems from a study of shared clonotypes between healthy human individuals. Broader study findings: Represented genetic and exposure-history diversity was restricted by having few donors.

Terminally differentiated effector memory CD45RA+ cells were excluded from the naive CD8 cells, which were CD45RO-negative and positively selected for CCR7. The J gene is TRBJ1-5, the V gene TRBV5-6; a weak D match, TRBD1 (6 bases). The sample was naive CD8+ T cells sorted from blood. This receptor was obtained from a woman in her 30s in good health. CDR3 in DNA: TGTGCCAGCAGCTTGGGACAGGCGTTACTTAGCAATCAGCCCCAGCATTTT. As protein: CASSLGQALLSNQPQHF.